These T cell receptor beta chains were read from a single sample in a study of blood T cells in healthy people across ages. TCRdb ran MiXCR on the 5' RACE reads and lists one entry per CDR3 protein. Of 1,800,000 or so distinct CDR3 sequences detected, 35% to 50% appear once; the ten largest clones hold 23%. Sequencing was performed on blood. These receptors were taken from a human donor in good health. The CDR3 runs from the conserved cysteine through the conserved F or W. D genes are given only for firm matches. Not every row has a clone size; where given, it reads once, few, many or a size class.

v_call: TRBV29-1
j_call: TRBJ2-7
d_call: .
clone_size: many
cdr3_aa: CSVARLGSYEQYF
cdr3_nt: TGCAGCGTTGCGAGGCTTGGGAGCTACGAGCAGTACTTC

v_call: TRBV3-1
j_call: TRBJ2-4
d_call: TRBD2
clone_size: .
cdr3_aa: CASSQGAWQRGPLWDIQYF
cdr3_nt: TGTGCCAGCAGCCAAGGGGCGTGGCAGCGGGGGCCTTTGTGGGACATTCAGTACTTC

v_call: TRBV4-1
j_call: TRBJ2-1
d_call: TRBD2
clone_size: .
cdr3_aa: CASSQAGSGVINNEQFF
cdr3_nt: TGCGCCAGCAGCCAAGCGGGGAGCGGGGTGATAAACAATGAGCAGTTCTTC

v_call: TRBV29-1
j_call: TRBJ2-6
d_call: TRBD1
clone_size: few
cdr3_aa: CGATGDAGANVLTF
cdr3_nt: TGCGGCGCTACAGGGGACGCTGGGGCCAACGTCCTGACTTTC

v_call: TRBV7-2
j_call: TRBJ1-3
d_call: .
clone_size: .
cdr3_aa: CASSLLPQGPSSGNTIYF
cdr3_nt: TGTGCCAGCAGCTTATTACCTCAGGGGCCCTCATCTGGAAACACCATATATTTT

v_call: TRBV7-9
j_call: TRBJ1-1
d_call: .
clone_size: .
cdr3_aa: CASSIQATFTEAFF
cdr3_nt: TGTGCCAGCAGCATCCAGGCTACGTTTACTGAAGCTTTCTTT

v_call: TRBV10-3
j_call: TRBJ2-3
d_call: TRBD2
clone_size: few
cdr3_aa: CAIRTLAGSTDTQYF
cdr3_nt: TGTGCCATCAGGACCTTAGCGGGGTCCACAGATACGCAGTATTTT

v_call: TRBV4-2
j_call: TRBJ2-5
d_call: .
clone_size: few
cdr3_aa: CASSHQRVRTETQYF
cdr3_nt: TGTGCCAGCAGCCACCAACGGGTCAGGACGGAGACCCAGTACTTC

v_call: TRBV6-5
j_call: TRBJ2-3
d_call: .
clone_size: .
cdr3_aa: CASSYSSESTDTQYF
cdr3_nt: TGTGCCAGCAGTTATTCTAGCGAGAGCACAGATACGCAGTATTTT

v_call: TRBV4-2
j_call: TRBJ2-1
d_call: TRBD2
clone_size: .
cdr3_aa: CASSQDIKRGGYNEQFF
cdr3_nt: TGTGCCAGCAGCCAAGATATCAAGCGGGGGGGCTACAATGAGCAGTTCTTC

v_call: TRBV15
j_call: TRBJ2-7
d_call: .
clone_size: few
cdr3_aa: CATSSPDRDEQYF
cdr3_nt: TGTGCCACCAGCAGCCCGGACAGAGACGAGCAGTACTTC

v_call: TRBV12-5
j_call: TRBJ1-4
d_call: .
clone_size: few
cdr3_aa: CAGPADSTGRLFF
cdr3_nt: TGTGCCGGTCCCGCGGACAGCACTGGACGACTGTTTTTT

v_call: TRBV7-9
j_call: TRBJ2-1
d_call: .
clone_size: .
cdr3_aa: CASSLGDTDVRQFF
cdr3_nt: TGTGCCAGCAGCTTAGGCGATACAGACGTGAGGCAGTTCTTC

v_call: TRBV20-1
j_call: TRBJ2-7
d_call: TRBD2
clone_size: .
cdr3_aa: CSARVGRGFNYEQYF
cdr3_nt: TGCAGTGCTAGAGTAGGGCGGGGGTTTAACTACGAGCAGTACTTC

v_call: TRBV5-8
j_call: TRBJ1-4
d_call: .
clone_size: .
cdr3_aa: CASSLDGGTNEKLFF
cdr3_nt: TGTGCCAGCAGCTTGGACGGGGGCACTAATGAAAAACTGTTTTTT

v_call: TRBV13
j_call: TRBJ1-2
d_call: .
clone_size: .
cdr3_aa: CASSPGTLGPYGYTF
cdr3_nt: TGTGCCAGCAGTCCGGGAACCCTGGGCCCCTATGGCTACACCTTC

v_call: TRBV2
j_call: TRBJ1-1
d_call: .
clone_size: .
cdr3_aa: CASSGTPGPSMNTEAFF
cdr3_nt: TGTGCCAGCAGTGGAACCCCAGGGCCCTCAATGAACACTGAAGCTTTCTTT

v_call: TRBV29-1
j_call: TRBJ2-1
d_call: TRBD1
clone_size: .
cdr3_aa: CNVVQGARHNEQFF
cdr3_nt: TGCAACGTTGTACAGGGGGCCCGACACAATGAGCAGTTCTTC